This T cell receptor (beta chain) comes out of a study of blood T cell repertoires in COVID-19. V lost 5 bases, J lost 7 bases, and 15 bases lay in between. This CDR3 has 14 residues. CDR1 SGHTA and CDR2 FQGTGA come from the germline V gene. Clones were read by immunoSEQ multiplex PCR, and TCRdb kept only the in-frame ones, dropping some. The repertoire consists of 250,000 to 350,000 clones, with approximately 84% occurring once and the leading ten covering approximately 1.5%. This clonotype originated in a human donor with COVID-19, enrolled during active disease. The donor label of this sample is uncertain. The sample was peripheral blood. The chain carries TRBV7-3 and TRBJ2-1; D possibly corresponds to TRBD2 (5 bases). The CDR3 bases are TGTGCCAGCAGCGAGAGTGGTAGCGCGAATGAGCAGTTCTTC. Translation: CASSESGSANEQFF.